These T cell receptor beta chains were read from a single sample in a study of T-cell reconstitution after alpha-beta-depleted transplantation in children. TCRdb re-called the PCR reads through MiXCR, storing one row per CDR3 protein. This sample has hundreds of thousands of distinct CDR3 sequences, with 20% to 30% found just once. The sequencing here drew on PBMCs, mostly from graft donor cells, taken 360 days after TCRalphabeta/CD19-depleted stem cell transplant. The receptor set was obtained from a female patient younger than 10 who had a stem cell transplant for congenital amegakaryocytic thrombocytopenia, so the T cells may come from the graft donor. CDR3s include the opening cysteine and the closing phenylalanine or tryptophan. The D gene is left open where the match is weak. Clone sizes are given selectively: once, few, many, or a class where the clone is expanded.

clone size,J gene,V gene,D gene,CDR3 length,CDR3 DNA,CDR3 protein
few,TRBJ2-3,TRBV4-1,TRBD2,18,TGCGCCAGCAGCCAAGGGAAATTAGCGGGAGGGCCAAGAGATACGCAGTATTTT,CASSQGKLAGGPRDTQYF
-,TRBJ2-7,TRBV5-1,-,13,TGCGCCAGCAGCGTAGGCGGGTTCTACGAGCAGTACTTC,CASSVGGFYEQYF
many,TRBJ1-6,TRBV7-3,TRBD1,15,TGTGCCAGCAGCTCCTCCGGGACAGGCTATTCACCCCTCCACTTT,CASSSSGTGYSPLHF
few,TRBJ2-7,TRBV29-1,-,13,TGCAGCGTGGCCCCCCTAGGCTCCTACGAGCAGTACTTC,CSVAPLGSYEQYF
-,TRBJ2-3,TRBV20-1,-,16,TGCAGTGCTAGGAGGCCAAGAAACCGGGGCCCGGATACGCAGTATTTT,CSARRPRNRGPDTQYF
-,TRBJ2-1,TRBV3-1,TRBD2,18,TGTGCCAGCAGCCAAGATATCCGCCTAGCGGGTAACTACAATGAGCAGTTCTTC,CASSQDIRLAGNYNEQFF
few,TRBJ2-3,TRBV28,TRBD2,18,TGTGCCAGCAGTTCCCTCCGTCTAGCGGGGGGGTGGACAGATACGCAGTATTTT,CASSSLRLAGGWTDTQYF
-,TRBJ1-6,TRBV24-1,-,12,TGTGCCACCAGTGAGGCTGGGACACCCCTGCACTTT,CATSEAGTPLHF
-,TRBJ2-7,TRBV20-1,TRBD2,16,TGCAGTGCTAGACCCCGTCTTCTAGCGGTTTACTACGAGCAGTACTTC,CSARPRLLAVYYEQYF
-,TRBJ2-7,TRBV7-9,-,13,TGTGCCAGCAGCTTAGTAGGCCCCAACGAGCAGTACTTC,CASSLVGPNEQYF
few,TRBJ2-3,TRBV4-2,TRBD1,18,TGTGCCAGCAGCCAACGAACCAGGGGGCGGGAAGGCACAGATACGCAGTATTTT,CASSQRTRGREGTDTQYF
few,TRBJ2-2,TRBV20-1,-,11,TGCAGTGCCGTGAACACCGGGGAGCTGTTTTTT,CSAVNTGELFF
-,TRBJ2-1,TRBV7-9,TRBD2,15,TGTGCCAGCAGCTTAGCGCTAGCGGGAGTAGGCGAGCAGTTCTTC,CASSLALAGVGEQFF
many,TRBJ1-1,TRBV7-6,-,12,TGTGCCAGCAGCTTACCGGGAACTGAAGCTTTCTTT,CASSLPGTEAFF
-,TRBJ2-5,TRBV7-2,-,14,TGTGCCAGCAGCTTAGATTTGGGTGGGGAGACCCAGTACTTC,CASSLDLGGETQYF
-,TRBJ2-5,TRBV5-5,TRBD1,15,TGTGCCAGCAGCCTTGACAGGGTAGGGTCCGAGACCCAGTACTTC,CASSLDRVGSETQYF
few,TRBJ2-7,TRBV10-3,TRBD2,13,TGTGCCATCAGTAGCGGGAGGGCCATCGAGCAGTACTTC,CAISSGRAIEQYF
many,TRBJ2-3,TRBV7-6,TRBD2,18,TGTGCCAGCAGCTTTGGGTCAGCGGGGGGGCGTCCTTTGGATACGCAGTATTTT,CASSFGSAGGRPLDTQYF
-,TRBJ2-5,TRBV28,-,15,TGTGCCAGCAGTTTAGCCTGGGGCGGGGGCGAGACCCAGTACTTC,CASSLAWGGGETQYF
few,TRBJ2-7,TRBV5-6,-,13,TGTGCCAGCAGCTTGTACACATCCTACGAGCAGTACTTC,CASSLYTSYEQYF
-,TRBJ2-5,TRBV12-5,-,13,TGTGCTAGTGGTTTGGGGACGCAAGAGACCCAGTACTTC,CASGLGTQETQYF
-,TRBJ1-2,TRBV10-3,TRBD1,15,TGTGCCATCAGTGGGAGGGGGCAAACGATTACTGGCTACACCTTC,CAISGRGQTITGYTF
-,TRBJ2-2,TRBV6-2/TRBV6-3,-,12,TGTGCCAGCAGTTTGTTATACGGGGAGCTGTTTTTT,CASSLLYGELFF
-,TRBJ2-7,TRBV20-1,TRBD2,14,TGCAGTGCTCGACTAGCGGGATTCTCCTACGAGCAGTACTTC,CSARLAGFSYEQYF
-,TRBJ2-7,TRBV6-2/TRBV6-3,TRBD2,15,TGTGCCAGCAGCACTAGCGGGAGGAGAGACTACGAGCAGTACTTC,CASSTSGRRDYEQYF
few,TRBJ2-4,TRBV6-1,-,14,TGTGCCAGCCTTTCAGCGGGAGCCAAAAACATTCAGTACTTC,CASLSAGAKNIQYF
-,TRBJ1-3,TRBV12-3/TRBV12-4,-,15,TGTGCCAGCACGCTCGGACGGAGCTCTGGAAACACCATATATTTT,CASTLGRSSGNTIYF
-,TRBJ1-2,TRBV6-6,-,13,TGTGCCAGCAGCTCTGACAGGATATATGGCTACACCTTC,CASSSDRIYGYTF
few,TRBJ2-7,TRBV5-1,TRBD1,15,TGCGCCAGCAGCTCGGACAGGCCCAGCTCCTACGAGCAGTACTTC,CASSSDRPSSYEQYF
-,TRBJ2-7,TRBV3-1,-,16,TGTGCCAGCAGCCAGGGTCGGAAGAGGGGATCCTACGAGCAGTACTTC,CASSQGRKRGSYEQYF
few,TRBJ2-7,TRBV7-9,-,12,TGTGCCAGCAGCTCTTCGGTCTACGAGCAGTACTTC,CASSSSVYEQYF
-,TRBJ1-1,TRBV10-3,TRBD1,15,TGTGCCATCAGTCGGACAGGGGGCGACCACACTGAAGCTTTCTTT,CAISRTGGDHTEAFF
-,TRBJ2-7,TRBV30,-,14,TGTGCCTGGAGTGAACGGGCAGGCCCCTACGGGCAGTACTTC,CAWSERAGPYGQYF
-,TRBJ2-3,TRBV15,-,17,TGTGCCACCAGCTCCACTTTTAGAGGGAAAGGGACAGATACGCAGTATTTT,CATSSTFRGKGTDTQYF
many,TRBJ2-3,TRBV20-1,-,17,TGCAGTGCGGAAATCAGCGGGACAGTACGATATACAGATACGCAGTATTTT,CSAEISGTVRYTDTQYF
many,TRBJ1-1,TRBV5-1,-,14,TGCGCCAGCAGCTTGGTTGCCAAGAACACTGAAGCTTTCTTT,CASSLVAKNTEAFF
few,TRBJ2-3,TRBV12-3/TRBV12-4,TRBD1,11,TGTGCCAGCAGTTTGGGACAGGGGGCCAATTTT,CASSLGQGANF
few,TRBJ2-2,TRBV20-1,TRBD2,15,TGCAGTGCTAGACCGGGACTAGCAGTAACCGGGGAGCTGTTTTTT,CSARPGLAVTGELFF
few,TRBJ2-5,TRBV30,TRBD1,16,TGTGCCTGGAGTCGATCCAAGACAGGGAGTTATGAGACCCAGTACTTC,CAWSRSKTGSYETQYF
-,TRBJ1-1,TRBV6-4,-,16,TGTGCCAGCAGTCGGACTCGGACGTTTGCGAACACTGAAGCTTTCTTT,CASSRTRTFANTEAFF
few,TRBJ2-2,TRBV5-1,TRBD1,16,TGCGCCAGCAGCTTGGCCCGGCAGGGGGACACCGGGGAGCTGTTTTTT,CASSLARQGDTGELFF
-,TRBJ1-1,TRBV6-2/TRBV6-3,-,13,TGTGCCAGCAGTGCCCGAGGATACACTGAAGCTTTCTTT,CASSARGYTEAFF